This T cell receptor beta chain appears in the sequencing data of a study of cytotoxic CD8 clonotypes in ibrutinib-treated CLL. Here immunoSEQ multiplex PCR was the method, and the copy in TCRdb shows in-frame clones only, minus some. The profile shows around 27,000 clones, approximately 57% of them singletons. CDR1 is SQVTM, CDR2 ANQGSEA, per germline. The CDR3 covers 11 residues. The V segment lost 6 bases and the J segment 11 bases; nucleotides outside the gene matches: 5. This rearrangement joins TRBV29-1 to TRBJ2-7; 12 nucleotides agree with TRBD2. The TCR sequence derives from a human donor with chronic lymphocytic leukemia. The specimen was PBMCs, collected before ibrutinib treatment. CDR3 in DNA: TGCAGCGTGACTAGCGGGAGACAGGAGTACTTC. This translates into CSVTSGRQEYF.